Listed below are T cell receptor beta chains from one sample, sequenced in a study of blood T cell repertoires in COVID-19. Sequencing used immunoSEQ multiplex PCR; TCRdb keeps in-frame clones, though not all of them. Of about 480,000 clones in the sample, 85% to 90% are singletons; the top ten hold roughly 8%. The sequencing sample was made of peripheral blood. These receptors all come from a woman aged 50 to 60 with COVID-19, enrolled during active disease. Both conserved end residues are part of each CDR3. Fields, in order: V gene, CDR3 length, J gene, CDR3 protein.

TRBV6-5,14,TRBJ1-3,CASRADRDGNTIYF
TRBV2,15,TRBJ2-1,CASSPTGLIHNEQFF
TRBV5-5,16,TRBJ1-5,CASSLQGITSNQPQHF
TRBV6-1,16,TRBJ2-5,CASSDVAGGGGETQYF
TRBV27,15,TRBJ2-5,CASSFTPGQKETQYF
TRBV6-4,14,TRBJ1-2,CASSDSSRGDGYTF
TRBV27,13,TRBJ2-3,CASSLVRADTQYF
TRBV3-1/TRBV3-2,14,TRBJ1-6,CASSQEAYNSPLHF
TRBV6-5,13,TRBJ1-2,CASSYREGYGYTF
TRBV3-1/TRBV3-2,14,TRBJ1-1,CASSQSLTGTEAFF
TRBV12-3/TRBV12-4,13,TRBJ1-2,CASSFDRVYGYTF
TRBV3-1/TRBV3-2,12,TRBJ1-5,CASSDRQGPQHF
TRBV4-1,16,TRBJ1-2,CASRSGQGIPLGGYTF
TRBV6-5,13,TRBJ2-7,CATAGQSSGEQYF
TRBV2,14,TRBJ1-6,CASSMDILNSPLHF
TRBV5-4,13,TRBJ1-1,CASSWRGGAEAFF
TRBV18,13,TRBJ2-1,CASSRGGADEQFF
TRBV2,13,TRBJ2-3,CASGVAGTDTQYF
TRBV23-1,17,TRBJ1-1,CASSQSRRGNRDTEAFF
TRBV2,17,TRBJ2-5,CASIPGTSGGMRETQYF
TRBV4-1,15,TRBJ1-1,CASSQERGQNTEAFF
TRBV3-1/TRBV3-2,15,TRBJ1-1,CASSRSGVSNTEAFF
TRBV9,12,TRBJ1-2,CASSVEGGGYTF
TRBV12-3/TRBV12-4,12,TRBJ2-1,CASSFTTNEQFF